Detailed here is one T cell receptor beta chain. This specimen comes from a study of blood T cell repertoires in COVID-19. The table came from immunoSEQ multiplex PCR; TCRdb's copy has only in-frame clones and leaves some out. The top ten hold around 1.4% of the sample, which has about 180,000 clones, around 90% seen once. The CDR3 loop spans 15 amino acids. The TCR originated in a woman aged 45 to 65 with acute or convalescent COVID-19. The chain recombines TRBV21-1 with TRBJ1-1. TRBV21-1 counts as a pseudogene. The sequencing sample was made of peripheral blood. The DNA for the CDR3 is TGTGCCAGCACCAAATCGACGGAGATGAACACTGAAGCTTTCTTT. Residues: CASTKSTEMNTEAFF.